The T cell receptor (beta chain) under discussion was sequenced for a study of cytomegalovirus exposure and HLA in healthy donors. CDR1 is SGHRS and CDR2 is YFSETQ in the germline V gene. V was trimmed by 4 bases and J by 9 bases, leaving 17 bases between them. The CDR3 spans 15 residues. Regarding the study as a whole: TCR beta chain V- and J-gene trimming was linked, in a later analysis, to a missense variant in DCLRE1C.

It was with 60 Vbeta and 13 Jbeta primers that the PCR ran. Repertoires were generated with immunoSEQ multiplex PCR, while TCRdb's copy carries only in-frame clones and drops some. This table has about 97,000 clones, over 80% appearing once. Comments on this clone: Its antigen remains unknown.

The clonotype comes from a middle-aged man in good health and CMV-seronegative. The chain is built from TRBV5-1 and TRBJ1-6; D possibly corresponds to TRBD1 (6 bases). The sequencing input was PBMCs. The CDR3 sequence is CASSPGTPTGSPLHF. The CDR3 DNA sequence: TGCGCCAGCAGCCCGGGGACACCCACGGGTTCACCCCTCCACTTT.